This paragraph covers one T cell receptor beta chain sequence. The sample belongs to a study of blood T cell repertoires in COVID-19. Trimming took 8 bases from V and 9 from J, leaving 26 bases between them. This CDR3 is 16 amino acids long. Germline CDR1 is WSHSY and CDR2 is SAAADI. The protocol was immunoSEQ multiplex PCR, while the TCRdb copy is restricted to in-frame clones and leaves out a portion. The sample gives tens of thousands of clones, 70% to 85% of which show up once; around a sixth is in the top ten. The sequenced sample was peripheral blood. The chain recombines TRBV10-2 with TRBJ2-1; D is perhaps TRBD1 (6 bases). This sequence originates from a man between 60 and 75 years old with acute or convalescent COVID-19. DNA for the CDR3: TGCGCCAGCGGGGTTGGGGGCTCGGCCGGATGGGCTGAGCAGTTCTTC. It yields the protein CASGVGGSAGWAEQFF.